This T cell receptor beta chain is from a study of T cell responses to AZD1222 COVID-19 vaccine. General study results and limits: Recipients of two AZD1222 doses showed rising Spike-specific TCR breadth and depth. Repertoire sampling was restricted to post-peak T cell response timepoints. Possibly, clonal diversity was underestimated; donors were largely white British and included more females. Across spike, vaccine-associated CD4 TCRs were found, dominant at 160-218 and 743-854.

Generated by immunoSEQ multiplex PCR, the TCRdb table keeps only in-frame clones and is missing some. Here the sample spans approximately 60,000 clones, 75% to 90% being singletons. V lost 6 bases to trimming and J lost 1 base, with 7 bases between them. Germline V lookup: CDR1 MNHEY, CDR2 SMNVEV (reference sequence). The CDR3 runs to 13 residues. This clone was recorded a few times. The antigen remains undetermined. The genes are TRBV27 and TRBJ1-5; no definite D call. This receptor was taken from an adult in good health. The sample was peripheral blood, taken on day 0 of MenACWY control vaccination. As DNA, the CDR3 is TGTGCCAGCAGGGGAGGGAGCAATCAGCCCCAGCATTTT. It translates to CASRGGSNQPQHF.